Included here is one T cell receptor (beta chain) sequence, with context. The data were taken from a study of blood T cells in healthy people across ages. Donors ranged from roughly 6 to 90 years old and were healthy Caucasians in Russia. From germline, CDR1 is WSHSY and CDR2 SAAADI. This CDR3 spans 18 amino acids. V was clipped by 8 bases and J by 1 base; unmatched bases: 10. The authors ran a second PCR of about 6 to 11 cycles using a sample-barcoded 5' primer and a J-beta primer mix. TCRdb itself ran the 5' RACE reads through MiXCR, one entry per CDR3 protein. The table includes approximately 1,000,000 distinct CDR3 sequences, 35% to 40% detected once.

Source material: blood. The source is a man aged 18 to 35 in good health. The V gene is TRBV10-2, the J gene TRBJ2-3; 15 bases are shared with TRBD2. The CDR3 region is CASARTSGGEIRTDTQYF. The CDR3 DNA follows: TGCGCCAGCGCTCGGACTAGCGGGGGGGAAATCCGCACAGATACGCAGTATTTT.